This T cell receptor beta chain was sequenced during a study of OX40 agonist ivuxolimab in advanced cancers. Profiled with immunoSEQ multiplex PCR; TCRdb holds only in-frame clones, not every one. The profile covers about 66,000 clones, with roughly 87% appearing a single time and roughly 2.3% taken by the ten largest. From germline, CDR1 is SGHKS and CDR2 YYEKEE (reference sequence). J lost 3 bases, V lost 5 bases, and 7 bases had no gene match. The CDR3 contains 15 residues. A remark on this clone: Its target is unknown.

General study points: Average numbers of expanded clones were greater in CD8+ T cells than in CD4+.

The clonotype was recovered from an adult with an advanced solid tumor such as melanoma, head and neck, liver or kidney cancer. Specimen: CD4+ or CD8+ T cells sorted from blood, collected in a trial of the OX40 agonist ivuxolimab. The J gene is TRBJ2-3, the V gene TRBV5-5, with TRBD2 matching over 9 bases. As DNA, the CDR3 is TGTGCCAGCAGTTCCCTAGCGGGACTAACAGATACGCAGTATTTT. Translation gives CASSSLAGLTDTQYF.